The 21 T cell receptor beta chains listed next were all sequenced from one sample in a study of T-cell memory formation after mild COVID-19. TCRdb independently ran MiXCR on the 5' RACE reads; one entry per CDR3 protein. The sample consists of 85,000 to 130,000 distinct CDR3 sequences, over 8.5% of them appearing once. The sequenced sample was PBMCs or a T cell subset sorted from them (not recorded which). The receptors originated from a young man who had mild COVID-19 (a few samples of this study predate the infection). Cell type and time point are not known.

The chain carries TRBV4-2 and TRBJ1-1; D is undetermined. CDR3 length equals 15 residues. Germline CDR1 and CDR2: LGHNA and YNFKEQ. Trimming pared 0 bases from V and 1 base from J, leaving 9 bases between. This CDR3 is CASSQDWGGNTEAFF. For the CDR3, the DNA is TGTGCCAGCAGCCAAGATTGGGGAGGGAACACTGAAGCTTTCTTT.

This clonotype was observed many times. The V and J genes are TRBV7-2 and TRBJ2-7, with 13 positions matching TRBD2. Germline V CDR1 and CDR2: SGHTA, FQGNSA. CDR3 size: 15 residues. V lost 5 bases to trimming and J lost 6 bases; unmatched junction nucleotides: 7. CDR3: CASSRTSGGSGEQYV. The CDR3 nucleotides read TGTGCCAGCAGCCGGACTAGCGGGGGCTCGGGCGAGCAGTACGTC.

This clonotype was detected a few times. V is TRBV6-5 and J is TRBJ2-1; 8 bases match TRBD1. Germline V gene lookup returns CDR1 MNHEY and CDR2 SVGAGI. CDR3 length: 14 residues. Trimming took 7 bases from V and 6 from J; bases not matched to a gene: 8. The CDR3 DNA sequence: TGTGCCAGCACCTCTCCGACAGGGGCCAATGAGCAGTTCTTC. The encoded protein is CASTSPTGANEQFF.

The V gene is TRBV5-5, the J gene TRBJ2-7; 7 bases match TRBD1. J was trimmed by 7 bases and V by 6 bases; bases with no gene match: 16. CDR1 and CDR2 (germline): SGHKS, YYEKEE (reference sequence). The CDR3 covers 15 residues. The CDR3 reads CASTHQAGTALEQYF. The CDR3 nucleotides read TGTGCCAGCACCCACCAGGCCGGGACAGCCTTAGAGCAGTACTTC.

This clonotype has ten or more counts. This chain joins TRBV5-8 and TRBJ2-3; D possibly corresponds to TRBD1 (5 bases). The germline gives CDR1 SGHTS, CDR2 YDEGEE. The CDR3 extends over 16 amino acids. Trimming pared 3 bases from V and 0 bases from J, leaving 14 bases between. The CDR3 region has the DNA TGTGCCAGCAGCTCCCCCGACAGATTCAGCACAGATACGCAGTATTTT. Residues: CASSSPDRFSTDTQYF.

V and J are TRBV7-9 and TRBJ2-1; TRBD1 is a possible D gene (6 bases). The ends were cut back, 4 bases at V and 10 bases at J, with 14 bases in the middle. This CDR3 comprises 13 residues. The germline V gene encodes CDR1 SEHNR and CDR2 FQNEAQ (reference sequence). CDR3 amino acids: CASSSRQAPEQFF. The CDR3 nucleotides are TGTGCCAGCAGCTCCCGACAGGCCCCCGAGCAGTTCTTC.

The chain uses TRBV19 and TRBJ1-5, with TRBD1 matching over 10 bases. Per the germline V gene, CDR1 is LNHDA and CDR2 is SQIVND (reference sequence). Trimming at V came to 7 bases and at J to 9 bases, leaving 9 bases not matched to a gene. CDR3 length equals 14 residues. The CDR3 sequence: CASTLLTGGWPQHF. CDR3 sequence (DNA): TGTGCCAGTACGCTACTGACAGGGGGCTGGCCCCAGCATTTT.

The chain recombines TRBV19 with TRBJ1-2; no clear D gene. This CDR3 region has 14 residues. The germline V gene encodes CDR1 LNHDA and CDR2 SQIVND (reference sequence). Trimming left V 5 bases short and J 8 bases short, with 18 bases between. The CDR3 reads CASSGQHALEGYTF. The DNA for the CDR3 is TGTGCCAGTAGTGGTCAGCACGCCTTGGAAGGCTACACCTTC. Full variable domain (rest looked up from reference TRBV19 and TRBJ1-2): DGGITQSPKYLFRKEGQNVTLSCEQNLNHDAMYWYRQDPGQGLRLIYYSQIVNDFQKGDIAEGYSVSREKKESFPLTVTSAQKNPTAFYLCASSGQHALEGYTFGSGTRLTVV.

In this sample, this clonotype turned up many times. The CDR3 bases are TGCGCCAGCAGCCAACTCTGGGGGGAAGGTGGGCAGCCCCAGCATTTT. This gives the protein CASSQLWGEGGQPQHF. The V call is TRBV4-1, the J call TRBJ1-5; possible D gene TRBD1, 5 bases. V was pared by 2 bases and J by 7 bases, with 18 bases between. CDR1 and CDR2 from the germline V gene are MGHRA and YSYEKL. The CDR3 is 16 residues long.

This clonotype was seen a handful of times. The chain employs TRBV27 and TRBJ2-5; D is possibly TRBD2 (5 bases). V lost 5 bases to trimming and J lost 10 bases, with 14 bases between them. This CDR3 has 12 residues. Germline CDR1 is MNHEY and CDR2 is SMNVEV (reference sequence). CDR3 DNA sequence: TGTGCCAGCAGTCCGTCACTCGGGGTCCAGTACTTC. Its translation is CASSPSLGVQYF.

V is TRBV4-1 and J is TRBJ1-5; the D is unclear. V was trimmed by 1 base and J by 6 bases, leaving 10 bases between them. This CDR3 has 14 amino acids. Germline V gene sequence: CDR1 MGHRA, CDR2 YSYEKL. CDR3 in DNA: TGCGCCAGCAGCCAAGGTTCGGATTTTCAGCCCCAGCATTTT. Its protein product is CASSQGSDFQPQHF.

About this clonotype: Relative to the germline gene, one junction end is altered; a read error may explain this. The chain joins TRBV7-7 to TRBJ1-1, with TRBD1 as a possible D gene (5 bases). The CDR3 has 15 residues. Germline-derived CDR1 and CDR2 are SSHAT and FNYEAQ (reference sequence). CDR3 loop: CASSRGGLGRTEAFF. The CDR3 region has the DNA TGTGCTAGCAGCCGGGGGGGTCTGGGGAGGACTGAAGCTTTCTTT. The variable domain in full, with the rest retrieved from reference TRBV7-7 and TRBJ1-1, is GAGVSQSPRYKVTKRGQDVTLRCDPISSHATLYWYQQALGQGPEFLTYFNYEAQPDKSGLPSDRFSAERPEGSISTLTIQRTEQRDSAMYRCASSRGGLGRTEAFFGQGTRLTVV.

The CDR3: CASSSLSGGSGGYTF. The CDR3 DNA follows: TGTGCCAGCAGTTCCCTTAGCGGGGGCTCGGGTGGCTACACCTTC. The J gene is TRBJ1-2, the V gene TRBV12-3 or TRBV12-4; perhaps TRBD1 as D (6 bases). V was clipped by 4 bases and J by 7 bases, with 19 bases between them. The CDR3 contains 15 residues.

The chain employs TRBV4-1 and TRBJ1-2, with D possibly TRBD1 on 5 matching bases. This CDR3 spans 16 amino acids. The V and J ends lost 0 bases and 7 bases respectively, with 18 bases between them. Germline V gene lookup returns CDR1 MGHRA and CDR2 YSYEKL. Here the CDR3 DNA reads TGCGCCAGCAGCCAAGATAAAACAGGAATCGTCTCTGGCTACACCTTC. Its translation: CASSQDKTGIVSGYTF.

This sequence joins TRBV12-3 or TRBV12-4 and TRBJ2-1; a weak D match, TRBD2 (5 bases). The CDR3 loop spans 14 amino acids. Trimming cost V 6 bases and J 5 bases, with 14 bases left between them. The CDR3 sequence: CASSPPVGDNEQFF. The CDR3 bases are TGTGCCAGCAGCCCCCCGGTCGGGGACAATGAGCAGTTCTTC.

The rearrangement joins TRBV20-1 to TRBJ2-3; D remains ambiguous. Germline V CDR1 and CDR2: DFQATT, SNEGSKA (reference sequence). The V and J ends lost 2 bases and 6 bases respectively, with 6 bases between them. The CDR3 loop spans 11 amino acids. The CDR3 nucleotides are TGCAGTGCTAGATTATGGGATACGCAGTATTTT. Amino acids: CSARLWDTQYF.

A few counts support this clonotype. The chain combines TRBV29-1 with TRBJ2-3; D might be TRBD2 (5 bases). Germline V gene lookup returns CDR1 SQVTM and CDR2 ANQGSEA. Deletions cut 3 bases from V and 3 bases from J, with 10 bases between. The CDR3 sequence is 13 residues long. CDR3 DNA sequence: TGCAGCGTTGAGTTCCCGGGAACAGATACGCAGTATTTT. Translated: CSVEFPGTDTQYF.

This clonotype has only a few counts. The V gene is TRBV9, the J gene TRBJ2-7; no definite D call. The CDR3 is 17 amino acids. The germline V gene has CDR1 SGDLS and CDR2 YYNGEE. V was shortened by 3 bases and J by 0 bases, with 19 bases between the two germline ends. CDR3: CASSASWRPGFSYEQYF. CDR3 DNA: TGTGCCAGCAGCGCTTCTTGGAGACCGGGCTTCTCCTACGAGCAGTACTTC.

This clonotype was picked up a small number of times. The chain is built from TRBV9 and TRBJ2-7; D may correspond to TRBD1 or TRBD2 (5 bases each). The CDR3 extends over 13 amino acids. Trimming took 2 bases from V and 5 from J, leaving 11 bases between them. Germline values: CDR1 SGDLS, CDR2 YYNGEE. The CDR3 bases are TGTGCCAGCAGCGTGGGACCCGTTGACGAGCAGTACTTC. Amino acids: CASSVGPVDEQYF.

This clonotype occurred a few times. V gene TRBV5-6 combines with J gene TRBJ1-1; the D is unclear. CDR1 and CDR2 (germline): SGHDT, YYEEEE. The V end lost 0 bases, the J end lost 1 base, and 13 bases lay between the germline ends. The CDR3 length is 16 residues. The CDR3 nucleotides read TGTGCCAGCAGCTTGGCGTCTCGACCGGCGAACACTGAAGCTTTCTTT. It encodes CASSLASRPANTEAFF.

V and J are TRBV20-1 and TRBJ2-7, with TRBD2 as a possible D gene (6 bases). The ends were cut back, 3 bases at V and 3 bases at J, with 9 bases in the middle. Germline V gene lookup returns CDR1 DFQATT and CDR2 SNEGSKA (reference sequence). The CDR3 covers 12 residues. For the CDR3, the DNA is TGCAGTGCTAGGGGACTCCGCTACGAGCAGTACTTC. This translates into CSARGLRYEQYF.